The 23 T cell receptor beta chains in this list originate from one sample, sequenced in a study of metastatic and nonmetastatic thyroid tumors. No treatment of any kind had been given to any patient before thyroid surgery. TCRdb used MiXCR to call clones anew from the PCR reads. Among 8,000 to 10,000 clones, approximately 22% were seen once, and the ten largest hold about a sixth. Input material: adjacent normal tissue. These receptors were collected from a female donor with papillary thyroid cancer or a benign thyroid nodule (not recorded which). Some clones in this sample may be carry-over from other donors' samples.

This clone showed up many times. This chain connects TRBV4-1 to TRBJ1-4; unclear D gene. The length of the CDR3 is 15 residues. The germline V and J ends were trimmed by 2 bases and 5 bases, with 12 bases remaining between them. Germline loops: CDR1 MGHRA, CDR2 YSYEKL. The CDR3 protein is CASSQPTGRNEKLFF. DNA of the CDR3: TGCGCCAGCAGCCAACCTACGGGCCGAAATGAAAAACTGTTTTTT.

The V call is TRBV20-1, the J call TRBJ1-6; D unresolved. The CDR3 runs to 14 residues. Trimming pared 1 base from V and 10 bases from J, leaving 14 bases between. CDR1 and CDR2 (germline): DFQATT, SNEGSKA (reference sequence). CDR3 bases: TGCAGTGCTAGAGGGGCAAGGGAGGGCTCACCCCTCCACTTT. Protein product: CSARGAREGSPLHF.

This clone was counted between two and nine times. J is TRBJ2-3 and V is TRBV6-1; tentative D call: TRBD2 (5 bases). CDR1 and CDR2 from the germline V gene are MNHNS and SASEGT. V lost 6 bases, J lost 8 bases, and 12 bases lay in between. The CDR3 contains 12 residues. The CDR3 region is CASRSPEGTQYF. For the CDR3, the DNA is TGTGCCAGCAGGTCCCCAGAGGGTACGCAGTATTTT.

This clone was counted many times. This chain uses TRBV5-1 with TRBJ2-5, with 9 nucleotides matching TRBD2. This CDR3 region has 16 residues. J was trimmed by 4 bases and V by 0 bases; bases with no gene match: 7. Germline lookup yields CDR1 SGHRS and CDR2 YFSETQ. CDR3 protein: CASSLAAGGARETQYF. The CDR3, as DNA: TGCGCCAGCAGCTTGGCGGCGGGGGGGGCGCGAGAGACCCAGTACTTC. Full variable domain (outside the CDR3, taken from reference TRBV5-1 and TRBJ2-5): KAGVTQTPRYLIKTRGQQVTLSCSPISGHRSVSWYQQTPGQGLQFLFEYFSETQRNKGNFPGRFSGRQFSNSRSEMNVSTLELGDSALYLCASSLAAGGARETQYFGPGTRLLVL.

This clone was found many times. One base away lies a much larger clone, so this may be a sequencing read error. This same CDR3 is encoded by further DNA sequences in the sample. This rearrangement joins TRBV6-1 to TRBJ1-4; TRBD1 is a possible D gene (5 bases). V was clipped by 6 bases and J by 8 bases, with 13 bases between them. CDR1 is MNHNS, CDR2 SASEGT, per germline. This CDR3 is built from 13 residues. The CDR3 is CASRPQGGEKLFF. DNA for the CDR3: TGTGCCAGCAGACCGCAGGGAGGGGAAAAACTGTTTTTT.

This clone appeared many times. The chain combines TRBV29-1 with TRBJ2-1; 9 nucleotides line up with TRBD1. Trimming removed 3 bases from V and 6 bases from J; junction bases left unmatched: 6. Looked up from germline, CDR1 is SQVTM and CDR2 is ANQGSEA. The CDR3 runs 14 residues. CDR3 amino acids: CSVEGPTGGNEQFF. As DNA, the CDR3 is TGCAGCGTTGAGGGACCGACAGGGGGCAATGAGCAGTTCTTC.

This clone came up many times. This chain connects TRBV4-2 to TRBJ1-1; 7 nucleotides match TRBD1. Looked up from germline, CDR1 is LGHNA and CDR2 is YNFKEQ. J lost 1 base, V lost 3 bases, and 8 bases had no gene match. This CDR3 has 16 residues. The CDR3 protein is CASSHSGQWTNTEAFF. CDR3 DNA sequence: TGTGCCAGCAGCCACTCGGGACAGTGGACGAACACTGAAGCTTTCTTT.

This clone rates as medium-sized. J is TRBJ1-1 and V is TRBV28, with D tentatively TRBD1 (5 bases). The CDR3 consists of 13 residues. Germline CDR1 reads MDHEN; CDR2 reads SYDVKM. V was shortened by 5 bases and J by 5 bases, with 12 bases between the two germline ends. The CDR3 sequence is CASSRGEWTEAFF. The CDR3 DNA reads as TGTGCCAGCAGTCGGGGGGAATGGACTGAAGCTTTCTTT.

This chain links TRBV6-2 or TRBV6-3 with TRBJ1-2, with TRBD1 matching 8 bases. Germline trimming cut 5 bases from V and 4 bases from J; bases unmatched to any gene: 21. The CDR3 totals 19 residues. Germline V gives CDR1 MNHEY, CDR2 SVGEGT. In nucleotides, the CDR3 is TGTGCCAGCAGTAACCACGGCCCATCCTGGACAGGGATGTCCTATGGCTACACCTTC. Protein sequence: CASSNHGPSWTGMSYGYTF.

The sample holds many counts of this clone. V and J are TRBV7-3 and TRBJ2-1, with 10 bases identical to TRBD2. The CDR3 runs 15 residues. V was clipped by 5 bases and J by 8 bases; unmatched bases: 9. Per germline, CDR1 SGHTA and CDR2 FQGTGA. The DNA for the CDR3 is TGTGCCAGCAGCCCCGTGGCTAGCGGGAGCTATGAGCAGTTCTTC. This encodes CASSPVASGSYEQFF.

Many counts were recorded for this clone. The chain combines TRBV4-1 with TRBJ1-1; possible D gene TRBD1, 5 bases. V was pared by 1 base and J by 9 bases, with 9 bases between. The CDR3 covers 12 residues. CDR1 MGHRA and CDR2 YSYEKL come from the germline V gene. CDR3 amino acids: CASSQAPGQAFF. The CDR3 nucleotides read TGCGCCAGCAGCCAAGCTCCAGGGCAAGCTTTCTTT.

A word on this clone: Germline is not matched at one junction end, which may reflect a read error. The CDR3 region has the DNA TGCGCCAGCAGCTGGGGTATCTTGAGCGCAAAAGAGACCCGGTACTTC. Its translation: CASSWGILSAKETRYF. The chain carries TRBV5-1 and TRBJ2-5; no definite D call. Germline V gives CDR1 SGHRS, CDR2 YFSETQ. The CDR3 is 16 residues long.

This clone was counted only a few times. It may be a read error: a sequence one base away is much more abundant. In this CDR3 the conserved last residue, phenylalanine or tryptophan, is missing, so a read error is likely. The J gene is TRBJ2-3, the V gene TRBV5-1; 8 bases map to TRBD1. The CDR3 is made up of 14 amino acids. Looked up from germline, CDR1 is SGHRS and CDR2 is YFSETQ. The CDR3 protein is CANSTDRGTDTQYL. CDR3 bases: TGCGCCAACAGCACGGACAGGGGCACAGATACGCAGTATCTT.

This clone was observed a few times. The V and J genes are TRBV19 and TRBJ1-5, with no clear D. Germline V gene sequence: CDR1 LNHDA, CDR2 SQIVND (reference sequence). The CDR3 loop spans 14 amino acids. Trimming removed 3 bases at V and 3 bases at J, with 9 bases between. The CDR3 nucleotides are TGTGCCAGTAGTATCCCACCACCCAATCAGCCCCAGCATTTT. Protein product: CASSIPPPNQPQHF.

This clone has only a few counts. The chain combines TRBV12-3 or TRBV12-4 with TRBJ1-1; TRBD1 might be the D (6 bases). There are 15 residues in the CDR3. The germline V and J ends were trimmed by 5 bases and 0 bases, with 13 bases remaining between them. CDR3 sequence reads: CASSVGGGLNTEAFF. The CDR3 bases are TGTGCCAGCAGTGTTGGGGGGGGCTTGAACACTGAAGCTTTCTTT.

The chain combines TRBV27 with TRBJ1-5; D gene ambiguous. CDR1 is MNHEY, CDR2 SMNVEV, per germline (reference sequence). V lost 6 bases, J lost 4 bases, and 13 bases lay in between. This CDR3 contains 14 residues. CDR3 sequence (DNA): TGTGCCAGCAGAGCTCTGATGGGGAATCAGCCCCAGCATTTT. Its translation: CASRALMGNQPQHF.

This clone was recorded many times. A read error may explain this, as a much larger clone is one base away. No conserved phenylalanine or tryptophan ends this CDR3, so it is likely a read error. The chain recombines TRBV30 with TRBJ1-4, with 7 bases lining up with TRBD1. V dropped 4 bases and J dropped 8; count of bases not matched to a gene: 4. CDR1 is GTSNPN, CDR2 SVGIG, per germline (reference sequence). This CDR3 is 12 amino acids long. The CDR3 region is CAWNDRDEKLFL. In nucleotides, the CDR3 is TGTGCCTGGAATGACAGGGACGAAAAACTGTTTTTA.

Sample share makes this clone medium-sized (0.01 to 0.1%). The rearrangement joins TRBV10-1 to TRBJ2-5; maybe TRBD1 (6 bases). CDR3 length: 16 amino acids. Germline CDR1 is WNHNN and CDR2 is SYGVQD (reference sequence). V was cut by 2 bases and J by 5 bases, with 18 bases left in between. Here the CDR3 reads CASSEGTGSRGETQYF. The CDR3, as DNA: TGCGCCAGCAGTGAGGGTACAGGGTCGCGCGGCGAGACCCAGTACTTC.

This clone was counted at least ten times. The chain combines TRBV6-1 with TRBJ1-5, with D uncertain. Trimming left V 5 bases short and J 0 bases short, with 17 bases between. This CDR3 has 17 residues. The V gene's germline CDR1 is MNHNS and CDR2 SASEGT. CDR3: CASSPGALAYSNQPQHF. The CDR3 nucleotides are TGTGCCAGCAGTCCCGGAGCCCTGGCGTATAGCAATCAGCCCCAGCATTTT.

This clone was seen ten or more times. The rearrangement links TRBV2 to TRBJ1-1; D is possibly TRBD1 (6 bases). The CDR3 sequence is 14 residues long. V dropped 6 bases and J dropped 5 bases, with 16 bases sitting between them. Germline CDR1 SNHLY, CDR2 FYNNEI. CDR3 residues: CASSPTGYKTEAFF. CDR3 DNA: TGTGCCAGCAGCCCCACAGGGTATAAAACTGAAGCTTTCTTT.

The rearrangement joins TRBV28 to TRBJ2-7; the D call may be TRBD1 or TRBD2 (5 bases each). Germline lookup yields CDR1 MDHEN and CDR2 SYDVKM. The CDR3 totals 17 residues. V lost 2 bases and J lost 0, with 17 bases in between. The CDR3 sequence: CASSLRGKRISSYEQYF. The CDR3 nucleotides are TGTGCCAGCAGTTTAAGGGGAAAGCGGATCAGCTCCTACGAGCAGTACTTC.

This clone was observed many times. This chain links TRBV12-3 or TRBV12-4 with TRBJ1-3; D is unresolved. The CDR3 has 15 residues. V was cut by 7 bases and J by 2 bases, with 15 bases left in between. This CDR3 is CASTRGLGAGNTIYF. The CDR3 DNA follows: TGTGCCAGCACCAGAGGCCTTGGGGCTGGAAACACCATATATTTT.

By proportion, this clone is medium-sized. The V call is TRBV12-3 or TRBV12-4, the J call TRBJ2-7; 7 positions match TRBD2. The CDR3 extends over 13 amino acids. Losses at the gene ends were 3 bases for V and 3 bases for J; bases not matched to a gene: 2. In DNA, the CDR3 is TGTGCCAGCAGTTTCAGGGAGGGCTACGAGCAGTACTTC. Its translation: CASSFREGYEQYF.